These 9 T cell receptor beta chains came from one sample sequenced in a study of T cells after yellow fever vaccination. TCRdb ran MiXCR on the 5' RACE reads and lists one entry per CDR3 protein. This table has more than 300,000 distinct CDR3 sequences, about 10% appearing once. The sequencing used CD4+ T cells sorted from PBMCs, collected 45 days after the yellow fever booster vaccination. The source of these receptors is a man aged 18 to 35 who received the YFV17D yellow fever vaccine.

The chain employs TRBV7-2 and TRBJ2-5, with D unclear. The CDR3 has 11 residues. V was clipped by 5 bases and J by 3 bases, with 4 bases between them. Per the germline V gene, CDR1 is SGHTA and CDR2 is FQGNSA. The CDR3, as DNA: TGTGCCAGCAGCACGGAAGAGACCCAGTACTTC. Its protein product is CASSTEETQYF.

The chain uses TRBV24-1 and TRBJ2-3; a weak D match, TRBD2 (5 bases). V lost 4 bases and J 2 bases, leaving 12 bases between the germline ends. CDR1 and CDR2 from the germline V gene are KGHDR and SFDVKD. The CDR3 spans 15 residues. The CDR3 sequence: CATSERTGFTDTQYF. The CDR3 nucleotides are TGTGCCACCAGTGAACGGACGGGGTTCACAGATACGCAGTATTTT.

The table lists this clonotype with a few counts. The chain combines TRBV6-6 with TRBJ1-5; no clear D gene. Trimming left V 6 bases short and J 2 bases short, with 11 bases between. Germline V CDR1 and CDR2: MNHNY, SVGAGI (reference sequence). The CDR3 has 14 amino acids. CDR3 DNA: TGTGCCAGCAGCTTTACCGAGGGCAATCAGCCCCAGCATTTT. It encodes CASSFTEGNQPQHF.

V usage is TRBV7-2 and J usage is TRBJ2-2; the D is unclear. V lost 2 bases and J lost 0, with 10 bases in between. This CDR3 spans 16 amino acids. Germline CDR1 and CDR2: SGHTA and FQGNSA. As DNA, the CDR3 is TGTGCCAGCAGCTTAAAACACATCGCGAACACCGGGGAGCTGTTTTTT. As protein: CASSLKHIANTGELFF.

This clonotype occurred many times. The V gene is TRBV12-3 or TRBV12-4, the J gene TRBJ2-2, with D possibly matching TRBD2 (6 bases). V dropped 7 bases and J dropped 3 bases, with 18 bases sitting between them. This CDR3 is 16 amino acids long. The CDR3 nucleotides read TGTGCCAGCACGGTCTGGGGAGGAGGGGACACCGGGGAGCTGTTTTTT. Protein product: CASTVWGGGDTGELFF.

This clonotype was counted only a few times. J is TRBJ1-1 and V is TRBV25-1, with D uncertain. CDR3 length: 13 residues. Looked up from germline, CDR1 is MGHDK and CDR2 is SYGVNS. V dropped 2 bases and J dropped 9 bases, with 13 bases sitting between them. The CDR3 spells CASSEPGSPQAFF. CDR3 DNA sequence: TGTGCCAGCAGTGAACCCGGGAGTCCTCAAGCTTTCTTT.

This clonotype was observed a handful of times. This chain connects TRBV6-5 to TRBJ1-1; D is possibly TRBD1 (5 bases). The CDR3 spans 14 residues. The V end was cut by 3 bases, the J end by 5 bases, with 13 bases between. Per the germline V gene, CDR1 is MNHEY and CDR2 is SVGAGI. The CDR3 spells CASSYIPEGTEAFF. DNA for the CDR3: TGTGCCAGCAGTTATATTCCCGAGGGGACTGAAGCTTTCTTT.

This clonotype was recorded many times. The chain has TRBV20-1 and TRBJ2-1; D ambiguous. The ends were cut back, 0 bases at V and 0 bases at J, with 9 bases in the middle. Germline V CDR1 and CDR2: DFQATT, SNEGSKA (reference sequence). The CDR3 is 15 residues long. The CDR3 coding sequence is TGCAGTGCTAGAGATCGCCTTAGCTCCTACAATGAGCAGTTCTTC. It translates to CSARDRLSSYNEQFF.

The chain carries TRBV7-3 and TRBJ2-3; 8 bases match TRBD2. Trimming took 5 bases from V and 7 from J; bases not matched to a gene: 8. Germline-derived CDR1 and CDR2 are SGHTA and FQGTGA. The CDR3 extends over 14 amino acids. CDR3 in amino acids: CASSPRGGQNTQYF. As DNA, the CDR3 is TGTGCCAGCAGCCCCCGGGGGGGCCAAAATACGCAGTATTTT.